This TCR beta chain was found in a study of regulatory T cells in long-lasting Graves disease. Study-level information: Treatment with antithyroid drugs for over 5 years, together with positive TSH receptor antibodies, meant persistent Graves' disease. General study points: More public clonotypes were shared by persistent patients (2,741) than by new patients (about 970).

Time point given: persistent/refractory GD, antithyroid drugs over 5 years with positive TRAb. The TCR library was prepared using RNA isolated from PBMCs. This clonotype was detected ten times or more. Its antigen is not known. The CDR3 consists of 16 residues. V lost 0 bases and J lost 3; bases outside the gene matches: 5. Germline CDR1 reads SNHLY; CDR2 reads FYNNEI. To make TCR beta libraries, researchers used iRepertoire HTBI primers and Arm-PCR of CDR3 regions. TCRdb reprocessed the multiplex PCR reads via MiXCR and lists one record per CDR3 protein. The table records more than 350,000 distinct CDR3 sequences, 21% of them present only once.

Sequencing was performed on peripheral blood mononuclear cells (PBMCs), taken when the disease was refractory, from a patient treated with antithyroid drugs. The receptor's source is a female donor with Graves disease. The J gene is TRBJ2-7, the V gene TRBV2; 10 nucleotides agree with TRBD1. The CDR3 loop reads CASSEAQGQGFYEQYF. The CDR3 DNA is TGTGCCAGCAGTGAAGCGCAGGGACAGGGGTTCTACGAGCAGTACTTC.